The clone carrying this TCR beta chain occurred once. Clinical histories supplied by participants themselves formed the basis of cohort assignment. As processed by the authors: Amplification of reference gene primers provided the estimated nucleated cell counts. Sequencing used immunoSEQ multiplex PCR; TCRdb keeps in-frame clones, though not all of them. V and J calls and clone size are given by that table; D and trimming were obtained from the DNA. The sample has about 300,000 clones; about nine tenths are singletons. V gave up 2 bases and J gave up 3 bases; unmatched junction bases: 7. The CDR3 loop spans 16 amino acids. The germline gives CDR1 PRHDT, CDR2 FYEKMQ (reference sequence). The source of the sample is a study of blood T cell repertoires in COVID-19. Looking at the study overall: Some COVID-19 samples were acute and others convalescent; all came from the United States, Italy and Spain. T cells, B-cell-depleted T cells, or PBMCs supplied cDNA or gDNA.

The gene calls are TRBV13 and TRBJ2-5; TRBD2 matches at 9 bases. The sample consisted of PBMCs or T cells enriched from blood (not recorded which). The receptor's source is a man aged 25-45 years who had recovered from COVID-19. The CDR3 protein is CASSLSGGLPKETQYF. The DNA of the CDR3 is TGTGCCAGCAGCTTAAGCGGGGGGCTCCCTAAAGAGACCCAGTACTTC.